Following are 26 T cell receptor beta chains from one sample sequenced in a study of CXCR4 blockade with PD-1 therapy in pancreatic cancer. The method was immunoSEQ multiplex PCR; TCRdb's version includes in-frame clones alone and lacks a portion of them. The table has some 3,300 clones, 35% to 45% seen once. Sequences were obtained from tumor tissue. The receptors here all came from a human donor with pancreatic ductal adenocarcinoma.

This sequence joins TRBV18 and TRBJ2-3; D possibly corresponds to TRBD1 (5 bases). Trimming took 4 bases from V and 3 from J, leaving 14 bases between them. CDR1 is KGHSH and CDR2 is LQKENI in the germline V gene. The CDR3 loop spans 15 amino acids. The CDR3 reads CASSHLGAQTDTQYF. The DNA for the CDR3 is TGTGCCAGCTCACATCTAGGGGCCCAGACAGATACGCAGTATTTT.

This clone appeared a single time. This chain uses TRBV19 with TRBJ1-1; 10 nucleotides line up with TRBD1. Unmatched junction bases numbered 8, after V lost 6 bases and J lost 4 bases. Germline assignment: CDR1 LNHDA and CDR2 SQIVND (reference sequence). This CDR3 has 15 amino acids. CDR3 loop: CASSLGQGEGTEAFF. In DNA form, the CDR3 reads TGTGCCAGTAGCCTCGGACAGGGGGAAGGCACTGAAGCTTTCTTT.

The chain carries TRBV5-1 and TRBJ1-1; weak D call: TRBD1 (5 bases). Germline CDR1 SGHRS, CDR2 YFSETQ. V was clipped by 1 base and J by 4 bases, with 11 bases between them. CDR3 length: 14 residues. CDR3: CASSLYGDGTEAFF. CDR3 DNA: TGCGCCAGCAGCTTGTACGGGGACGGCACTGAAGCTTTCTTT.

This clone was seen a few times. Here the CDR3 reads CASKPAALRGELFF. The CDR3 bases are TGTGCCAGCAAACCGGCAGCCTTAAGGGGGGAGCTGTTTTTT. The chain is built from TRBV2 and TRBJ2-2; D unclear. Trimming left V 7 bases short and J 8 bases short, with 17 bases between. Germline CDR1 reads SNHLY; CDR2 reads FYNNEI. This CDR3 has 14 amino acids.

The chain has TRBV11-3 and TRBJ2-1; D ambiguous. V was shortened by 1 base and J by 0 bases, with 7 bases between the two germline ends. There are 15 residues in the CDR3. Looked up from germline, CDR1 is SGHNT and CDR2 is YENEEA. CDR3 region: CASSLVTGSYNEQFF. In nucleotides, the CDR3 is TGTGCCAGCAGCTTAGTAACGGGCTCCTACAATGAGCAGTTCTTC.

This clone was detected a few times. The rearrangement joins TRBV1 to TRBJ2-5; the table's TRBD2 call for D was not verified on the DNA. TRBV1 is designated a pseudogene. This CDR3 contains 14 residues. For the CDR3, the DNA is TGCGCCAGCAGCCAATGGGACTACCAAGAGACCCAGTACTTC. This encodes CASSQWDYQETQYF.

The CDR3 is CASSERRVVNTGELFF. The DNA for the CDR3 is TGTGCCAGCAGTGAAAGGAGGGTAGTGAACACCGGGGAGCTGTTTTTT. The chain carries TRBV2 and TRBJ2-2; D is perhaps TRBD2 (6 bases). The CDR3 spans 16 residues. Germline V gene sequence: CDR1 SNHLY, CDR2 FYNNEI. Trimming removed 2 bases from V and 1 base from J, with 11 bases in between.

The gene calls are TRBV19 and TRBJ2-2; a possible D gene is TRBD2 (5 bases). The CDR3 has 14 amino acids. V shed 6 bases and J shed 6 bases, with 14 bases lying between them. Germline lookup yields CDR1 LNHDA and CDR2 SQIVND (reference sequence). CDR3 loop: CASRVFGIPGELFF. The CDR3, as DNA: TGTGCCAGTAGGGTTTTCGGGATCCCCGGGGAGCTGTTTTTT.

The genes are TRBV15 and TRBJ1-1; weak D call: TRBD1 (5 bases). CDR1 is LNHNV, CDR2 YYDKDF, per germline (reference sequence). This CDR3 has 14 amino acids. Trimming stripped 0 bases from V and 6 bases from J, with 11 bases between. Here the CDR3 reads CATSRDRGTSEAFF. In DNA, the CDR3 is TGTGCCACCAGCAGAGATCGAGGGACCTCTGAAGCTTTCTTT.

This clone counts as medium-sized. DNA of the CDR3: TGTGCCAGCAGCGTCCTTGGACAGGGGGCGCTTACAGATACGCAGTATTTT. Its protein product is CASSVLGQGALTDTQYF. V usage is TRBV9 and J usage is TRBJ2-3; 11 bases line up with TRBD1. V gave up 2 bases and J gave up 3 bases; unmatched junction bases: 8. Per the germline V gene, CDR1 is SGDLS and CDR2 is YYNGEE. This CDR3 is 17 amino acids long.

The chain combines TRBV19 with TRBJ2-2; D gene ambiguous. Trimming shortened V by 3 bases and J by 5 bases, and 7 bases separated the two germline ends. The CDR3 is made up of 13 amino acids. Germline CDR1 is LNHDA and CDR2 is SQIVND (reference sequence). This CDR3 is CASSIPGTGELFF. DNA of the CDR3: TGTGCCAGTAGTATTCCCGGTACCGGGGAGCTGTTTTTT.

This rearrangement joins TRBV10-2 to TRBJ2-7, with D perhaps matching TRBD1 (5 bases). Trimming took off 3 bases at V and 5 bases at J, with 17 bases between the two ends. CDR3 length equals 15 residues. Germline V gene data show CDR1 as WSHSY and CDR2 as SAAADI. CDR3 sequence: CASSEDSVLVNEQYF. The CDR3 DNA reads as TGCGCCAGCAGTGAAGACAGCGTTTTAGTCAACGAGCAGTACTTC.

V is TRBV19 and J is TRBJ2-3; TRBD2 agrees at 15 bases. V lost 5 bases and J lost 7; bases outside the gene matches: 13. The germline CDR1 and CDR2 sequences are LNHDA and SQIVND (reference sequence). The CDR3 consists of 18 residues. The chain's CDR3 is CASSQVRRTSGGAHTQYF. CDR3 in DNA: TGTGCCAGTAGTCAAGTTCGCCGGACTAGCGGGGGGGCCCATACGCAGTATTTT.

Only a few counts were recorded for this clone. The rearrangement uses TRBV5-1 and TRBJ1-1; D gene unclear. The V gene lost 1 base and the J gene lost 4 bases, with 11 bases spanning the gap. Germline loops: CDR1 SGHRS, CDR2 YFSETQ. The CDR3 runs to 14 residues. The DNA of the CDR3 is TGCGCCAGCAGCTTGCAAGAGGGAAGCACTGAAGCTTTCTTT. It yields the protein CASSLQEGSTEAFF.

V usage is TRBV19 and J usage is TRBJ2-3, with no clear D. Germline CDR1 is LNHDA and CDR2 is SQIVND (reference sequence). The CDR3 consists of 11 residues. V dropped 3 bases and J dropped 6 bases, with 4 bases sitting between them. The DNA of the CDR3 is TGTGCCAGTAGTATTATGGATACGCAGTATTTT. Amino acid sequence: CASSIMDTQYF.

The V call is TRBV14, the J call TRBJ2-1, with D perhaps matching TRBD1 (5 bases). This CDR3 region has 15 residues. Germline CDR1 and CDR2: SGHDN and FVKESK. Trimming cost V 1 base and J 4 bases, with 11 bases left between them. DNA for the CDR3: TGTGCCAGCAGCCAAGGACCAGACAGTTACAATGAGCAGTTCTTC. Encoded protein: CASSQGPDSYNEQFF.

The chain couples TRBV19 to TRBJ1-2; tentative D call: TRBD1 (5 bases). The CDR3 sequence is 13 residues long. V was clipped by 2 bases and J by 8 bases, with 12 bases between them. Germline V gives CDR1 LNHDA, CDR2 SQIVND (reference sequence). The CDR3 loop is CASSITGKGGYTF. The CDR3, as DNA: TGTGCCAGTAGTATAACAGGTAAAGGAGGCTACACCTTC.

This clone is medium-sized. V is TRBV6-8 and J is TRBJ2-1; D remains unclear. The V end lost 3 bases, the J end lost 9 bases, and 12 bases lay between the germline ends. CDR3 length: 13 residues. Germline V gene sequence: CDR1 MNHGY, CDR2 SAAAGT. The CDR3 sequence: CASSYGQASEQFF. The CDR3 region has the DNA TGTGCCAGCAGTTATGGGCAGGCAAGTGAGCAGTTCTTC.

This clone turned up a few times. The chain is built from TRBV4-1 and TRBJ2-7; D is unclear. The ends were cut back, 4 bases at V and 2 bases at J, with 9 bases in the middle. The CDR3 sequence is 13 residues long. CDR1 and CDR2 from the germline V gene are MGHRA and YSYEKL. The DNA for the CDR3 is TGCGCCAGCAGCCTGGGCCATACCTACGAGCAGTACTTC. Residues: CASSLGHTYEQYF.

V gene TRBV7-6 combines with J gene TRBJ1-3; D is unclear. The germline V gene encodes CDR1 SGHVS and CDR2 FNYEAQ. Trimming shortened V by 1 base and J by 0 bases, and 13 bases separated the two germline ends. This CDR3 spans 17 amino acids. CDR3 protein: CASSLGLSPASGNTIYF. The CDR3 DNA reads TGTGCCAGCAGCTTAGGATTGTCGCCCGCCTCTGGAAACACCATATATTTT.

The chain joins TRBV2 to TRBJ2-7; D is possibly TRBD2 (5 bases). This CDR3 has 12 residues. V gave up 4 bases and J gave up 8 bases, with 12 bases separating them. Per germline, CDR1 SNHLY and CDR2 FYNNEI. In DNA, the CDR3 is TGTGCCAGCAGTGTGGTTGAGACTAAGCAGTACTTC. Protein product: CASSVVETKQYF.

J is TRBJ2-7 and V is TRBV19; D gene ambiguous. The CDR3 runs 13 residues. The germline V and J ends were trimmed by 3 bases and 7 bases, with 13 bases remaining between them. CDR1 and CDR2 from the germline V gene are LNHDA and SQIVND (reference sequence). The DNA of the CDR3 is TGTGCCAGTAGTATTCTCAACCACGGGGAGCAGTACTTC. Protein product: CASSILNHGEQYF.

The chain has TRBV11-3 and TRBJ2-5; TRBD1 might be the D (6 bases). The CDR3 is 14 amino acids. V was cut by 1 base and J by 5 bases, with 11 bases left in between. The germline CDR1 and CDR2 sequences are SGHNT and YENEEA. CDR3 bases: TGTGCCAGCAGCTTAGTTCGTCAGGGGGAGACCCAGTACTTC. Its protein product is CASSLVRQGETQYF.

This clone was observed a single time. This rearrangement joins TRBV30 to TRBJ2-7; D is unresolved. V lost 2 bases to trimming and J lost 7 bases, with 12 bases between them. Germline CDR1 reads GTSNPN; CDR2 reads SVGIG (reference sequence). The CDR3 is made up of 12 amino acids. The CDR3 sequence: CAWSISSGEQYF. In nucleotides, the CDR3 is TGTGCCTGGAGTATATCCTCTGGGGAGCAGTACTTC.

The V gene is TRBV23-1, the J gene TRBJ2-4, with 9 bases aligning to TRBD1. TRBV23-1 carries the ORF label, with uncertain function. The J segment lost 3 bases and the V segment lost 4 bases, leaving 22 bases of the junction unmatched. CDR3 size: 21 residues. The CDR3 coding sequence is TGCGCCAGCAGTCCTCAACTGGACAGGGGAATGATGACGGTCGTCAAAAACATTCAGTACTTC. Translation: CASSPQLDRGMMTVVKNIQYF.

This clone was picked up one time. This sequence joins TRBV19 and TRBJ2-7; TRBD2 matches at 7 bases. Losses at the gene ends were 4 bases for V and 1 base for J; bases not matched to a gene: 4. The germline gives CDR1 LNHDA, CDR2 SQIVND (reference sequence). The CDR3 has 14 amino acids. The CDR3 spells CASSSQGGSYEQYF. The CDR3 DNA is TGTGCCAGTAGTAGCCAGGGAGGGTCCTACGAGCAGTACTTC.